The entry below describes one T cell receptor beta chain. Losses at the gene ends were 5 bases for V and 5 bases for J; bases not matched to a gene: 9. Germline V gene lookup returns CDR1 MNHEY and CDR2 SMNVEV (reference sequence). The length of the CDR3 is 15 residues. The data were taken from a study of control samples from healthy donors and cancer patients. Clones were sequenced by immunoSEQ multiplex PCR, and TCRdb holds only the in-frame ones, with some missing. The table includes some 190,000 clones, roughly nine tenths detected once. The sequence was obtained from a man between 25 and 39 years old in good health. The chain uses TRBV27 and TRBJ1-1, with 9 nucleotides matching TRBD1. Sequenced: blood. The CDR3 loop reads CASSQKQGARTEAFF. The CDR3 nucleotides read TGTGCCAGCAGTCAGAAACAGGGGGCGCGGACTGAAGCTTTCTTT.